This TCR beta chain is drawn from a study of blood T cell repertoires in COVID-19. Overall study: T cells, B-cell-depleted T cells, or PBMCs supplied cDNA or gDNA.

In the authors' workflow: From reference gene primer amplification, estimates of nucleated cell counts were derived. Sequencing was performed with immunoSEQ multiplex PCR; in TCRdb, only in-frame clones are kept and a portion is missing. V and J calls and clone size are copied from that table; D and trimming were computed from the DNA. The sample lists roughly 250,000 clones, 65% to 85% occurring once. Germline-derived CDR1 and CDR2 are SNHLY and FYNNEI. J lost 4 bases, V lost 6 bases, and 0 bases had no gene match. This CDR3 is built from 14 residues. It was during active infection that Seattle patients were enrolled and then longitudinally followed.

Sequenced input: peripheral blood. This receptor was obtained from a person between 65 and 80 years old with COVID-19, enrolled during active disease. This rearrangement joins TRBV2 to TRBJ2-1, with 13 bases that match TRBD2. Here the CDR3 DNA reads TGTGCCAGCAGGGGACTAGCGGGGTACAATGAGCAGTTCTTC. This gives the protein CASRGLAGYNEQFF.